These 26 T cell receptor beta chains were all obtained from the same sample, sequenced in a study of STAT5B mutations in CD4+ large granular lymphocyte leukemia. This table comes from immunoSEQ multiplex PCR, and its TCRdb copy is limited to in-frame clones, with some not included. This table holds 30,000 to 35,000 clones, 65% to 70% found once. The sequenced sample was CD4+ T cells from blood buffy coats. The source of these receptors is a human donor in good health.

The genes are TRBV9 and TRBJ2-3, with TRBD1 as a possible D gene (5 bases). Germline V gene sequence: CDR1 SGDLS, CDR2 YYNGEE. The CDR3 has 17 residues. V was shortened by 4 bases and J by 5 bases, with 23 bases between the two germline ends. CDR3 bases: TGTGCCAGCAGCTCCTTGGGGCAGGCGGTTCAAGGAGATACGCAGTATTTT. Translated: CASSSLGQAVQGDTQYF.

This clone occurred once. The CDR3, as DNA: TGTGCCAGCAGTTCAAACAGGGGAGGCACTGAAGCTTTCTTT. Encoded protein: CASSSNRGGTEAFF. The rearrangement uses TRBV6-5 and TRBJ1-1, with 7 positions matching TRBD1. This CDR3 is 14 amino acids long. With 4 bases clipped from V and 4 bases from J, the junction kept 6 bases outside the gene matches. In germline, CDR1 is MNHEY, CDR2 SVGAGI.

This clone turned up a few times. This rearrangement joins TRBV7-3 to TRBJ2-7; D may be TRBD1 or TRBD2 (5 bases each). V lost 3 bases, J lost 3 bases, and 12 bases lay in between. The germline V gene has CDR1 SGHTA and CDR2 FQGTGA. There are 14 residues in the CDR3. The CDR3 loop is CASSLGPAHYEQYF. The CDR3 nucleotides read TGTGCCAGCAGCTTGGGACCTGCCCACTACGAGCAGTACTTC.

This clone was counted only a few times. This sequence joins TRBV19 and TRBJ1-1, with a tentative D call TRBD1 (5 bases). This CDR3 comprises 14 residues. Trimming stripped 6 bases from V and 1 base from J, with 12 bases between. The germline V gene has CDR1 LNHDA and CDR2 SQIVND (reference sequence). The DNA of the CDR3 is TGTGCCAGTAGAACAAGGGGTGGGAACACTGAAGCTTTCTTT. As protein: CASRTRGGNTEAFF.

The chain has TRBV7-7 and TRBJ2-5; D unclear. The CDR3 runs 13 residues. The germline V and J ends were trimmed by 5 bases and 0 bases, with 7 bases remaining between them. Germline values: CDR1 SSHAT, CDR2 FNYEAQ (reference sequence). The CDR3 coding sequence is TGTGCCAGCAGCCAGAACTACCAAGAGACCCAGTACTTC. Translated: CASSQNYQETQYF.

The CDR3 DNA follows: TGTGCCAGCAGACTAGGGGTAGGGTCCGTGGTCACAGATACGCAGTATTTT. Translating gives CASRLGVGSVVTDTQYF. V is TRBV5-6 and J is TRBJ2-3; D possibly matches TRBD1 or TRBD2 (5 bases each). Trimming shortened V by 5 bases and J by 2 bases, and 21 bases separated the two germline ends. The CDR3 totals 17 residues. Germline V gene lookup returns CDR1 SGHDT and CDR2 YYEEEE.

The CDR3 DNA reads TGTGCCAGCAGCTTAATCTGGGCGGATAACATTCAGTACTTC. Its protein product is CASSLIWADNIQYF. The rearrangement joins TRBV7-2 to TRBJ2-4; the D is unclear. The germline V gene encodes CDR1 SGHTA and CDR2 FQGNSA. V was shortened by 2 bases and J by 7 bases, with 12 bases between the two germline ends. The CDR3 covers 14 residues.

This chain joins TRBV5-1 and TRBJ1-1; no firm D call. This CDR3 region has 16 residues. Germline V lookup: CDR1 SGHRS, CDR2 YFSETQ. V was pared by 4 bases and J by 5 bases, with 21 bases between. The CDR3 bases are TGCGCCAGCAGCGGGTCTAGTTTGGGGAGCATAACTGAAGCTTTCTTT. This gives the protein CASSGSSLGSITEAFF.

The V gene is TRBV30, the J gene TRBJ1-5, with a weak D call TRBD1 (6 bases). In germline, CDR1 is GTSNPN, CDR2 SVGIG (reference sequence). The V and J ends lost 3 bases and 2 bases respectively, with 17 bases between them. The CDR3 is 16 residues long. Written as DNA, the CDR3 is TGTGCCTGGAGGGCCAGGGGAATTGGGGGCAATCAGCCCCAGCATTTT. Translating gives CAWRARGIGGNQPQHF.

This chain uses TRBV6-5 with TRBJ2-1; weak D call: TRBD2 (6 bases). From germline, CDR1 is MNHEY and CDR2 SVGAGI. The CDR3 extends over 11 amino acids. V dropped 6 bases and J dropped 10 bases, with 10 bases sitting between them. The CDR3 loop reads CASRSGREQFF. CDR3 coding DNA: TGTGCCAGCAGGAGTGGGAGGGAGCAGTTCTTC.

This clone turned up a few times. The rearrangement links TRBV10-3 to TRBJ1-5; unclear D gene. Per germline, CDR1 ENHRY and CDR2 SYGVKD. This CDR3 spans 15 amino acids. The V end lost 10 bases, the J end lost 2 bases, and 18 bases lay between the germline ends. This chain's CDR3 is CATRGSREGNQPQHF. DNA of the CDR3: TGTGCCACGCGTGGGTCCCGGGAAGGCAATCAGCCCCAGCATTTT.

The CDR3 DNA reads TGTGCCAGCAGCCAGCAGGGGATCGAAATCCCTTTCTTT. Protein: CASSQQGIEIPFF. The chain links TRBV9 to TRBJ1-1; a weak D match, TRBD1 (6 bases). Trimming left V 4 bases short and J 12 bases short, with 19 bases between. Germline values: CDR1 SGDLS, CDR2 YYNGEE. CDR3 length: 13 amino acids.

The chain recombines TRBV2 with TRBJ2-5, with D possibly being TRBD1 (5 bases). V was trimmed by 1 base and J by 7 bases, leaving 10 bases between them. This CDR3 contains 13 residues. The germline V gene encodes CDR1 SNHLY and CDR2 FYNNEI. The CDR3 loop is CASSEDSQGTQYF. CDR3 nucleotides: TGTGCCAGCAGTGAAGACAGCCAGGGGACCCAGTACTTC.

The chain uses TRBV7-8 and TRBJ1-4, with D uncertain. The CDR3 spans 14 residues. The germline V gene has CDR1 SGHVS and CDR2 FQNEAQ. V was clipped by 5 bases and J by 5 bases, with 12 bases between them. The CDR3 DNA reads as TGTGCCAGCAGCGGGGTCGCTGGCAATGAAAAACTGTTTTTT. Encoded protein: CASSGVAGNEKLFF.

This chain uses TRBV9 with TRBJ1-1; a possible D gene is TRBD1 (5 bases). This CDR3 contains 15 residues. Deletions cut 0 bases from V and 1 base from J, with 10 bases between. Germline assignment: CDR1 SGDLS and CDR2 YYNGEE. The CDR3 coding sequence is TGTGCCAGCAGCGTAGGCGGAGGGGCGAACACTGAAGCTTTCTTT. This gives the protein CASSVGGGANTEAFF.

V and J are TRBV10-2 and TRBJ1-1; 8 nucleotides line up with TRBD1. The CDR3 has 14 amino acids. V lost 7 bases, J lost 5 bases, and 9 bases stayed unmatched. CDR1 is WSHSY and CDR2 is SAAADI in the germline V gene. The CDR3 is CASNPDRVGTEAFF. The CDR3 nucleotides are TGCGCCAGCAACCCGGACAGGGTGGGGACTGAAGCTTTCTTT.

The rearrangement uses TRBV4-1 and TRBJ1-5; the D gene is possibly TRBD1 (6 bases). This CDR3 is 15 amino acids long. V dropped 4 bases and J dropped 6 bases, with 16 bases sitting between them. The germline V gene has CDR1 MGHRA and CDR2 YSYEKL. The CDR3 coding sequence is TGCGCCAGCAGCCGAGATACAGGGCCCACTCAGCCCCAGCATTTT. Translating gives CASSRDTGPTQPQHF.

The sample holds one count of this clone. This chain joins TRBV7-2 and TRBJ1-3, with 8 bases aligning to TRBD1. V was clipped by 5 bases and J by 2 bases; unmatched bases: 8. Germline CDR1 SGHTA, CDR2 FQGNSA. The CDR3 runs 16 residues. As DNA, the CDR3 is TGTGCCAGCAGCCTAAAATCGACAGGGGCTGGAAACACCATATATTTT. Protein product: CASSLKSTGAGNTIYF. Filled out from reference TRBV7-2 and TRBJ1-3, the complete variable domain reads GAGVSQSPSNKVTEKGKDVELRCDPISGHTALYWYRQSLGQGLEFLIYFQGNSAPDKSGLPSDRFSAERTGGSVSTLTIQRTQQEDSAVYLCASSLKSTGAGNTIYFGEGSWLTVV.

This clone was seen a handful of times. The chain has TRBV18 and TRBJ1-5; D is uncertain. Germline values: CDR1 KGHSH, CDR2 LQKENI. This CDR3 has 12 amino acids. V lost 6 bases to trimming and J lost 12 bases, with 15 bases between them. This CDR3 reads CASSERDQRQHF. DNA of the CDR3: TGTGCCAGCTCCGAGCGGGATCAACGCCAGCATTTT.

This chain joins TRBV4-3 and TRBJ1-4; 7 positions match TRBD1. The CDR3 totals 15 residues. The V and J ends lost 4 bases and 5 bases, in that order; junction bases with no gene match: 7. CDR1 is LGHNA and CDR2 is YSLEER in the germline V gene. CDR3 sequence (DNA): TGCGCCAGCAGCCCGGCAGACAGGGACAATGAAAAACTGTTTTTT. This sequence encodes CASSPADRDNEKLFF.

The chain recombines TRBV7-6 with TRBJ2-5; 11 positions agree with TRBD2. The CDR3 spans 19 residues. CDR1 is SGHVS, CDR2 FNYEAQ, per germline. After removal of 5 bases from V and 1 base from J, the junction contained 15 bases not matched to a gene. CDR3 region: CASSPRVSGGAMPQETQYF. The CDR3 DNA reads TGTGCCAGCAGCCCCAGGGTTAGCGGGGGGGCCATGCCCCAAGAGACCCAGTACTTC.

The V gene is TRBV27, the J gene TRBJ2-7, with a tentative D call TRBD2 (6 bases). This CDR3 has 11 amino acids. Germline V gene data show CDR1 as MNHEY and CDR2 as SMNVEV (reference sequence). V lost 6 bases to trimming and J lost 6 bases, with 9 bases between them. DNA of the CDR3: TGTGCCAGCAGCCGACTAGGCGAGCAGTACTTC. Amino acids: CASSRLGEQYF.

The chain has TRBV29-1 and TRBJ1-2; possible D gene TRBD1, 5 bases. The V gene lost 2 bases and the J gene lost 8 bases, with 18 bases spanning the gap. CDR1 and CDR2 from the germline V gene are SQVTM and ANQGSEA. The CDR3 has 14 residues. CDR3 residues: CSVESLQGIGGYTF. Here the CDR3 DNA reads TGCAGCGTTGAAAGTCTGCAGGGAATAGGGGGCTACACCTTC.

The genes are TRBV7-9 and TRBJ1-2; 9 bases fit TRBD1. The CDR3 loop spans 16 amino acids. J lost 0 bases, V lost 5 bases, and 7 bases had no gene match. Germline V gives CDR1 SEHNR, CDR2 FQNEAQ (reference sequence). The CDR3 region is CASSSLGQGANYGYTF. The CDR3 nucleotides are TGTGCCAGCAGCAGCCTGGGACAGGGAGCTAACTATGGCTACACCTTC.

The chain has TRBV6-1 and TRBJ2-7; 8 bases fit TRBD1. This CDR3 contains 14 residues. V trimming: 8 bases; J trimming: 3 bases; junction bases outside the gene matches: 9. Germline assignment: CDR1 MNHNS and CDR2 SASEGT. CDR3 coding DNA: TGTGCCAGCGGAGGACAGGGATTTCACTACGAGCAGTACTTC. Translated: CASGGQGFHYEQYF.

The chain carries TRBV2 and TRBJ1-3; D ambiguous. Germline CDR1 is SNHLY and CDR2 is FYNNEI. The ends were cut back, 5 bases at V and 0 bases at J, with 11 bases in the middle. This CDR3 has 15 residues. The CDR3 is CASSRGSISGNTIYF. CDR3 DNA sequence: TGTGCCAGCAGTAGAGGGTCCATCTCTGGAAACACCATATATTTT.